Below, 11 T cell receptor beta chains from the same sample are listed, as sequenced in a study of technical replicates of blood from a few donors. TCRdb's table, derived via immunoSEQ multiplex PCR, lists solely in-frame clones and lacks some. The data contain approximately 9,000 clones, about nine tenths of them singletons. Sequenced input: PBMCs. These receptors were taken from a human donor in good health.

This clone was counted a few times. This sequence joins TRBV15 and TRBJ2-3, with 8 bases that match TRBD1. The V segment lost 0 bases and the J segment 0 bases; nucleotides outside the gene matches: 5. The CDR3 is 17 residues long. Germline lookup yields CDR1 LNHNV and CDR2 YYDKDF (reference sequence). In nucleotides, the CDR3 is TGTGCCACCAGCAGAGATGGACAGGGTCGTAGCACAGATACGCAGTATTTT. Its translation: CATSRDGQGRSTDTQYF.

The chain recombines TRBV7-6 with TRBJ2-2, with 7 nucleotides matching TRBD1. Germline loops: CDR1 SGHVS, CDR2 FNYEAQ. There are 16 residues in the CDR3. V shed 1 base and J 1 base; nucleotides not matched to a gene: 3. The CDR3 region is CASSLEGAMNTGELFF. The DNA of the CDR3 is TGTGCCAGCAGCTTAGAGGGGGCCATGAACACCGGGGAGCTGTTTTTT.

This chain uses TRBV5-5 with TRBJ1-1; D is unresolved. The CDR3 is 14 amino acids. Germline loops: CDR1 SGHKS, CDR2 YYEKEE (reference sequence). Trimming took off 0 bases at V and 1 base at J, with 7 bases between the two ends. CDR3 in DNA: TGTGCCAGCAGCTTGGTACCGGGGAACACTGAAGCTTTCTTT. Residues: CASSLVPGNTEAFF.

The V gene is TRBV21-1, the J gene TRBJ2-3; the table's TRBD2 call for D was not verified on the DNA. TRBV21-1 is a pseudogene locus. The CDR3 covers 19 residues. The CDR3 loop is CASSKERLWGVDHTDTQYF. For the CDR3, the DNA is TGTGCCAGCAGCAAAGAAAGGCTTTGGGGAGTAGACCACACAGATACGCAGTATTTT.

This chain links TRBV5-1 with TRBJ2-2; TRBD1 matches at 10 bases. This CDR3 is built from 16 residues. CDR1 and CDR2 from the germline V gene are SGHRS and YFSETQ. The trim removed 5 bases at V and 0 bases at J, leaving 4 bases unmatched. CDR3 nucleotide sequence: TGCGCCAGCAGTTTCGGACAGGGGGCGAACACCGGGGAGCTGTTTTTT. Translated: CASSFGQGANTGELFF. Variable domain in full (rest from reference TRBV5-1 and TRBJ2-2): KAGVTQTPRYLIKTRGQQVTLSCSPISGHRSVSWYQQTPGQGLQFLFEYFSETQRNKGNFPGRFSGRQFSNSRSEMNVSTLELGDSALYLCASSFGQGANTGELFFGEGSRLTVL.

The rearrangement joins TRBV11-2 to TRBJ2-1, with 8 bases matching TRBD2. The J segment lost 6 bases and the V segment lost 7 bases, leaving 8 bases of the junction unmatched. CDR3 length: 14 amino acids. The germline gives CDR1 SGHAT, CDR2 FQNNGV. The CDR3 nucleotides read TGTGCCAGCACCTCCCGGACTAGCATCAATGAGCAGTTCTTC. Its protein is CASTSRTSINEQFF. Variable domain in full (rest from reference TRBV11-2 and TRBJ2-1): EAGVAQSPRYKIIEKRQSVAFWCNPISGHATLYWYQQILGQGPKLLIQFQNNGVVDDSQLPKDRFSAERLKGVDSTLKIQPAKLEDSAVYLCASTSRTSINEQFFGPGTRLTVL.

This clone was recorded only once. The chain links TRBV30 to TRBJ1-2; D is unclear. The CDR3 sequence is 13 residues long. Germline V gene data show CDR1 as GTSNPN and CDR2 as SVGIG (reference sequence). With 3 bases removed from V and 2 bases from J, the gap between germline ends came to 10 bases. CDR3 coding DNA: TGTGCCTGGAGCGAACAGATAAACTATGGCTACACCTTC. Translation gives CAWSEQINYGYTF.

This chain's CDR3 is CASSPQTSGRDNEQFF. CDR3 DNA: TGTGCCAGCAGTCCACAGACTAGCGGCCGAGACAATGAGCAGTTCTTC. V usage is TRBV27 and J usage is TRBJ2-1, with 9 positions matching TRBD2. Germline V gene data show CDR1 as MNHEY and CDR2 as SMNVEV (reference sequence). Germline trimming cut 5 bases from V and 5 bases from J; bases unmatched to any gene: 10. The CDR3 has 16 residues.

This chain links TRBV19 with TRBJ1-5, with TRBD1 matching 7 bases. J lost 6 bases, V lost 7 bases, and 6 bases had no gene match. CDR3 size: 13 residues. Per germline, CDR1 LNHDA and CDR2 SQIVND (reference sequence). CDR3 region: CASNPTGPQPQHF. The CDR3 DNA sequence: TGTGCCAGTAACCCGACAGGGCCTCAGCCCCAGCATTTT. Combining the CDR3 with reference TRBV19 and TRBJ1-5 gives the whole variable domain DGGITQSPKYLFRKEGQNVTLSCEQNLNHDAMYWYRQDPGQGLRLIYYSQIVNDFQKGDIAEGYSVSREKKESFPLTVTSAQKNPTAFYLCASNPTGPQPQHFGDGTRLSIL.

The chain employs TRBV6-1 and TRBJ2-5; the match to TRBD1 covers 9 bases. Germline V gene lookup returns CDR1 MNHNS and CDR2 SASEGT. With 1 base clipped from V and 3 bases from J, the junction kept 9 bases outside the gene matches. The CDR3 consists of 17 residues. CDR3 protein: CASSEVFGTGPKETQYF. In nucleotides, the CDR3 is TGTGCCAGCAGTGAAGTATTTGGGACAGGGCCTAAAGAGACCCAGTACTTC.

V and J are TRBV5-1 and TRBJ2-5, with D maybe TRBD2 (5 bases). Germline-derived CDR1 and CDR2 are SGHRS and YFSETQ. The CDR3 is made up of 13 amino acids. V was cut by 4 bases and J by 0 bases, with 7 bases left in between. The CDR3 loop reads CASSPGDQETQYF. The CDR3 nucleotides are TGCGCCAGCAGCCCCGGGGACCAAGAGACCCAGTACTTC.